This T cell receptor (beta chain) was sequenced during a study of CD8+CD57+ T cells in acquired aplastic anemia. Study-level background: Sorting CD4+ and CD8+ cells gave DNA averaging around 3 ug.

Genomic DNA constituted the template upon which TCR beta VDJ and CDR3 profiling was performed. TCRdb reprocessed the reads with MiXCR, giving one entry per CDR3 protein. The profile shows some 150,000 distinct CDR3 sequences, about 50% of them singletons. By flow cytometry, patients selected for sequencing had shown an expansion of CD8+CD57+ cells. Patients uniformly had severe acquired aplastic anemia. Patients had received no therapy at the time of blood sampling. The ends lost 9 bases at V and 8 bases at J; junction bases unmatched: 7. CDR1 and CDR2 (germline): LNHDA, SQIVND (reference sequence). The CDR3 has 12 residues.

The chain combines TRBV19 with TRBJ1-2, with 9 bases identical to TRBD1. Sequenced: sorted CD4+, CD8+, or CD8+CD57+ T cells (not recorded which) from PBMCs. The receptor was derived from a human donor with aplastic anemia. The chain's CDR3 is CASSPDRGGYTF. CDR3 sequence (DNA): TGTGCCAGCAGCCCGGACAGGGGAGGCTACACCTTC.